The T cell receptor beta chain under discussion was sequenced for a study of T cell responses to AZD1222 COVID-19 vaccine. Trimming shortened V by 3 bases and J by 4 bases, and 6 bases separated the two germline ends. The CDR3 runs 13 residues. Germline CDR1 and CDR2: SGHTA and FQGNSA. Study results and caveats: CD4 TCRs linked to vaccination spanned spike, dominating at 160-218 and 743-854. White British ancestry dominated among donors, who included more females, and clonal diversity was possibly underestimated.

Assay: immunoSEQ multiplex PCR; the TCRdb copy retains only in-frame clones and omits some. The sample has tens of thousands of clones; 80% to 90% are singletons. Concerning this clone: Its cognate antigen is unknown.

The chain joins TRBV7-2 to TRBJ1-4; no definite D call. Specimen: peripheral blood, collected on day 0 of AZD1222 vaccination. This clonotype was sampled from an adult in good health. For the CDR3, the DNA is TGTGCCAGCAGCTTCCGGCGTAATGAAAAACTGTTTTTT. Translated, it gives CASSFRRNEKLFF.